What follows are 32 T cell receptor beta chains derived from one specimen sequenced in a study of T cell changes during pregnancy in multiple sclerosis. Only in-frame clones appear in the TCRdb table, and some are missing; sequencing was by immunoSEQ multiplex PCR. The sample carries roughly 32,000 clones, about 92% recorded once. Material: CD4+ T cells from peripheral blood mononuclear cells, obtained in the second trimester of pregnancy. The source of these receptors is a female donor with multiple sclerosis, enrolled in a pregnancy study.

V is TRBV18 and J is TRBJ2-4, with 7 bases aligning to TRBD1. There are 17 residues in the CDR3. Germline CDR1 reads KGHSH; CDR2 reads LQKENI. J lost 7 bases, V lost 2 bases, and 14 bases had no gene match. CDR3 nucleotides: TGTGCCAGCTCACCATCAGGTCCGTCAGGGGGTACGAACATTCAGTACTTC. It encodes CASSPSGPSGGTNIQYF. Based on the CDR3 plus reference TRBV18 and TRBJ2-4, the full variable domain is NAGVMQNPRHLVRRRGQEARLRCSPMKGHSHVYWYRQLPEEGLKFMVYLQKENIIDESGMPKERFSAEFPKEGPSILRIQQVVRGDSAAYFCASSPSGPSGGTNIQYFGAGTRLSVL.

The V call is TRBV6-1, the J call TRBJ2-1; D not certain. Trimming shortened V by 0 bases and J by 9 bases, and 12 bases separated the two germline ends. The germline V gene encodes CDR1 MNHNS and CDR2 SASEGT. This CDR3 has 14 amino acids. The chain's CDR3 is CASSEALLGREQFF. CDR3 bases: TGTGCCAGCAGTGAAGCGCTTCTAGGCCGTGAGCAGTTCTTC.

The J gene is TRBJ1-3, the V gene TRBV10-3, with D perhaps matching TRBD1 (5 bases). The germline gives CDR1 ENHRY, CDR2 SYGVKD. V dropped 8 bases and J dropped 1 base, with 9 bases sitting between them. CDR3 length: 13 amino acids. CDR3 residues: CAIRQPSGNTIYF. In DNA form, the CDR3 reads TGTGCCATCCGACAGCCGTCTGGAAACACCATATATTTT.

The CDR3 loop is CASSFAGGHDIQYF. CDR3 DNA sequence: TGCGCCAGCAGCTTCGCGGGAGGGCATGACATTCAGTACTTC. This sequence joins TRBV5-1 and TRBJ2-4, with 9 positions matching TRBD2. Germline CDR1 is SGHRS and CDR2 is YFSETQ. This CDR3 region has 14 residues. V gave up 2 bases and J gave up 8 bases; unmatched junction bases: 5. Drawing the rest from reference TRBV5-1 and TRBJ2-4, the complete variable domain is KAGVTQTPRYLIKTRGQQVTLSCSPISGHRSVSWYQQTPGQGLQFLFEYFSETQRNKGNFPGRFSGRQFSNSRSEMNVSTLELGDSALYLCASSFAGGHDIQYFGAGTRLSVL.

This sequence joins TRBV6-6 and TRBJ1-2; TRBD1 aligns across 9 bases. CDR1 is MNHNY and CDR2 is SVGAGI in the germline V gene (reference sequence). The CDR3 loop spans 15 amino acids. Unmatched junction bases numbered 10, after V lost 9 bases and J lost 2 bases. The DNA of the CDR3 is TGTGCCAGTACGGATTCCGGGACAGGGAACTATGGCTACACCTTC. Translation gives CASTDSGTGNYGYTF.

The chain uses TRBV10-2 and TRBJ1-1, with TRBD1 matching over 7 bases. This CDR3 has 15 residues. From germline, CDR1 is WSHSY and CDR2 SAAADI. V trimming: 6 bases; J trimming: 5 bases; junction bases outside the gene matches: 12. The CDR3, as DNA: TGCGCCAGCAGCGATATACAGGGGTTGAGGACTGAAGCTTTCTTT. Protein sequence: CASSDIQGLRTEAFF.

This clone has more than one count but fewer than ten. The chain links TRBV30 to TRBJ1-2, with 9 bases aligning to TRBD1. Per the germline V gene, CDR1 is GTSNPN and CDR2 is SVGIG (reference sequence). The CDR3 length is 15 residues. Trimming removed 1 base from V and 7 bases from J; junction bases left unmatched: 10. CDR3: CAWSAQDRGKGGYTF. The CDR3 region has the DNA TGTGCCTGGAGTGCCCAGGACAGGGGAAAGGGTGGCTACACCTTC.

The genes are TRBV7-9 and TRBJ1-2; 10 nucleotides agree with TRBD1. The junction had 3 bases not matched to a gene; V was cut back by 3 bases and J by 5 bases. Germline lookup yields CDR1 SEHNR and CDR2 FQNEAQ (reference sequence). The CDR3 totals 14 residues. The CDR3 loop is CASSLGQGHYGYTF. The CDR3 region has the DNA TGTGCCAGCAGCTTGGGACAGGGGCATTATGGCTACACCTTC.

The chain has TRBV10-1 and TRBJ2-3; 15 nucleotides line up with TRBD2. CDR3 length: 15 residues. V was clipped by 6 bases and J by 3 bases; unmatched bases: 1. The germline V gene encodes CDR1 WNHNN and CDR2 SYGVQD (reference sequence). The chain's CDR3 is CASSGLAGGTDTQYF. The CDR3 coding sequence is TGCGCCAGCAGCGGACTAGCGGGAGGGACAGATACGCAGTATTTT.

The chain recombines TRBV9 with TRBJ2-3, with a possible D match to TRBD2 (6 bases). Trimming left V 0 bases short and J 2 bases short, with 16 bases between. The CDR3 runs to 17 residues. Germline loops: CDR1 SGDLS, CDR2 YYNGEE. In DNA, the CDR3 is TGTGCCAGCAGCGTAGACCCTCCGGGACTGATCACAGATACGCAGTATTTT. This sequence encodes CASSVDPPGLITDTQYF.

Comment on this clone: One end of the junction varies from germline; a read error may be responsible. The chain employs TRBV5-4 and TRBJ1-5; D is uncertain. The CDR3 spans 13 residues. CDR1 and CDR2 (germline): SGHNT, YYREEE (reference sequence). In nucleotides, the CDR3 is TGTGCCAGCAGCCTAGGTGGTGAGGGTTCGGGAATTTTT. Amino acids: CASSLGGEGSGIF.

V is TRBV4-3 and J is TRBJ2-1; D may be TRBD2 (7 bases). Trimming removed 4 bases at V and 1 base at J, with 14 bases between. The CDR3 length is 16 residues. The germline V gene encodes CDR1 LGHNA and CDR2 YSLEER. This CDR3 reads CASSLMGGQSYNEQFF. The DNA of the CDR3 is TGCGCCAGCAGCCTCATGGGGGGGCAATCCTACAATGAGCAGTTCTTC.

The chain joins TRBV19 to TRBJ1-6, with 7 bases lining up with TRBD1. In germline, CDR1 is LNHDA, CDR2 SQIVND (reference sequence). After removal of 8 bases from V and 10 bases from J, the junction contained 11 bases not matched to a gene. This CDR3 comprises 14 residues. The CDR3 DNA reads as TGTGCCAGTCGTGGCGGGACAGCCGGGTCACCCCTCCACTTT. It encodes CASRGGTAGSPLHF.

This clone was counted a few times. The rearrangement joins TRBV6-4 to TRBJ2-1, with TRBD2 matching over 8 bases. Losses at the gene ends were 6 bases for V and 6 bases for J; bases not matched to a gene: 10. The length of the CDR3 is 15 residues. Germline loops: CDR1 MRHNA, CDR2 SNTAGT. CDR3 bases: TGTGCCAGCAGCGAATCCGGGACTAGACCCAATGAGCAGTTCTTC. Protein product: CASSESGTRPNEQFF.

This rearrangement joins TRBV6-5 to TRBJ2-5; 7 nucleotides line up with TRBD2. The germline V gene has CDR1 MNHEY and CDR2 SVGAGI. The V and J ends lost 6 bases and 2 bases, in that order; junction bases with no gene match: 0. There are 12 residues in the CDR3. The CDR3 sequence is CASRGGQETQYF. The CDR3 bases are TGTGCCAGCAGGGGGGGGCAAGAGACCCAGTACTTC.

The V gene is TRBV19, the J gene TRBJ1-2; D possibly corresponds to TRBD1 (6 bases). The CDR3 has 14 residues. The ends were cut back, 3 bases at V and 0 bases at J, with 8 bases in the middle. Germline V gives CDR1 LNHDA, CDR2 SQIVND (reference sequence). CDR3 in DNA: TGTGCCAGTAGTATCGGGACAACTAACTATGGCTACACCTTC. Translated, it gives CASSIGTTNYGYTF.

This clone came up once. The CDR3 sequence: CASSIVQGKGETQYF. The CDR3 DNA is TGTGCCAGTAGTATAGTCCAGGGTAAGGGAGAGACCCAGTACTTC. J is TRBJ2-5 and V is TRBV19, with D maybe TRBD1 (5 bases). The CDR3 consists of 15 residues. Trimming removed 1 base at V and 4 bases at J, with 13 bases between. The germline V gene encodes CDR1 LNHDA and CDR2 SQIVND (reference sequence).

The chain's CDR3 is CASSLSSVNTEAFF. In nucleotides, the CDR3 is TGCGCCAGCAGCTTGTCGTCCGTGAACACTGAAGCTTTCTTT. This chain uses TRBV5-1 with TRBJ1-1; no definite D call. This CDR3 has 14 residues. In germline, CDR1 is SGHRS, CDR2 YFSETQ. Trimming stripped 1 base from V and 0 bases from J, with 7 bases between.

The rearrangement joins TRBV7-2 to TRBJ1-3; D unclear. V lost 4 bases to trimming and J lost 4 bases, with 11 bases between them. This CDR3 has 14 amino acids. From germline, CDR1 is SGHTA and CDR2 FQGNSA. For the CDR3, the DNA is TGTGCCAGCAGCTCACGGGGATTCGGAAACACCATATATTTT. Its protein product is CASSSRGFGNTIYF.

The chain has TRBV7-9 and TRBJ1-2, with TRBD1 matching over 8 bases. With V trimmed by 4 bases and J by 1 base, 8 bases remained unmatched. The germline V gene encodes CDR1 SEHNR and CDR2 FQNEAQ (reference sequence). CDR3 length: 16 amino acids. This chain's CDR3 is CASSYNAGGSNYGYTF. The CDR3 DNA reads TGTGCCAGCAGCTACAATGCAGGGGGCAGTAACTATGGCTACACCTTC.

This clone was recorded once. V and J are TRBV7-8 and TRBJ2-1, with a possible D match to TRBD1 (6 bases). The CDR3 is 17 amino acids. Germline CDR1 reads SGHVS; CDR2 reads FQNEAQ. V was pared by 2 bases and J by 1 base, with 15 bases between. The CDR3 region is CASSLHGQLLSYNEQFF. The DNA of the CDR3 is TGTGCCAGCAGCTTACATGGACAGTTACTATCCTACAATGAGCAGTTCTTC.

The rearrangement links TRBV10-1 to TRBJ2-1; 13 nucleotides match TRBD2. In germline, CDR1 is WNHNN, CDR2 SYGVQD (reference sequence). The J segment lost 9 bases and the V segment lost 8 bases, leaving 7 bases of the junction unmatched. The CDR3 consists of 14 residues. The CDR3 nucleotides read TGCGCCAGCCAACTAGCGGGAGGGGGCGGTGAGCAGTTCTTC. It encodes CASQLAGGGGEQFF.

This chain joins TRBV11-2 and TRBJ1-2; 10 bases fit TRBD1. After removal of 5 bases from V and 7 bases from J, the junction contained 7 bases not matched to a gene. Germline values: CDR1 SGHAT, CDR2 FQNNGV. The CDR3 covers 14 residues. The CDR3 coding sequence is TGTGCCAGCAGCCGGACCGGGACAGGGGTTGGCTACACCTTC. This gives the protein CASSRTGTGVGYTF.

The chain couples TRBV27 to TRBJ2-1; D uncertain. The germline V gene has CDR1 MNHEY and CDR2 SMNVEV (reference sequence). The length of the CDR3 is 13 residues. V lost 7 bases and J lost 0, with 7 bases in between. The DNA of the CDR3 is TGTGCCAGCAAACGGAGCTCCTACAATGAGCAGTTCTTC. It encodes CASKRSSYNEQFF.

The chain recombines TRBV19 with TRBJ2-2, with D tentatively TRBD1 (6 bases). The CDR3 runs 15 residues. Germline V gives CDR1 LNHDA, CDR2 SQIVND (reference sequence). V was shortened by 7 bases and J by 6 bases, with 18 bases between the two germline ends. The CDR3 bases are TGTGCCAGTAACTTCAGGACAGAAAATGCCGGGGAGCTGTTTTTT. It is translated as CASNFRTENAGELFF. Full variable domain (rest looked up from reference TRBV19 and TRBJ2-2): DGGITQSPKYLFRKEGQNVTLSCEQNLNHDAMYWYRQDPGQGLRLIYYSQIVNDFQKGDIAEGYSVSREKKESFPLTVTSAQKNPTAFYLCASNFRTENAGELFFGEGSRLTVL.

The rearrangement links TRBV7-2 to TRBJ2-1, with D maybe TRBD1 (6 bases). From germline, CDR1 is SGHTA and CDR2 FQGNSA. V dropped 5 bases and J dropped 10 bases, with 15 bases sitting between them. The CDR3 spans 13 residues. CDR3 in amino acids: CASSPQGWAEQFF. The CDR3, as DNA: TGTGCCAGCAGCCCACAGGGTTGGGCGGAGCAGTTCTTC.

The rearrangement links TRBV30 to TRBJ1-2; no reliable D call. Trimming took off 0 bases at V and 8 bases at J, with 7 bases between the two ends. Germline CDR1 and CDR2: GTSNPN and SVGIG (reference sequence). This CDR3 has 11 residues. The DNA of the CDR3 is TGTGCCTGGAGTGTACTCGTGGGCTACACCTTC. It encodes CAWSVLVGYTF.

The chain combines TRBV18 with TRBJ2-7, with 7 bases identical to TRBD1. Germline V gives CDR1 KGHSH, CDR2 LQKENI. The CDR3 is 16 residues long. V lost 3 bases to trimming and J lost 3 bases; unmatched junction nucleotides: 11. In DNA form, the CDR3 reads TGTGCCAGCTCACCCTTGGGGAAACAGGGGTTCTACGAGCAGTACTTC. Residues: CASSPLGKQGFYEQYF.

This chain links TRBV19 with TRBJ2-3; the match to TRBD2 covers 13 bases. CDR3 size: 18 residues. CDR1 is LNHDA, CDR2 SQIVND, per germline (reference sequence). The V and J ends lost 2 bases and 0 bases, in that order; junction bases with no gene match: 5. CDR3 residues: CASSISRTSGGSTDTQYF. Here the CDR3 DNA reads TGTGCCAGTAGTATATCTCGGACTAGCGGGGGTAGCACAGATACGCAGTATTTT.

The V call is TRBV7-2, the J call TRBJ2-1; 9 bases are shared with TRBD2. Germline values: CDR1 SGHTA, CDR2 FQGNSA. Trimming removed 4 bases from V and 4 bases from J; junction bases left unmatched: 11. This CDR3 is 17 amino acids long. In DNA form, the CDR3 reads TGTGCCAGCAGCTATCATAGCGGGAGCCGCCTTTACAATGAGCAGTTCTTC. As protein: CASSYHSGSRLYNEQFF.

The V and J genes are TRBV28 and TRBJ1-1; no clear D. Trimming removed 6 bases from V and 3 bases from J, with 8 bases in between. The germline V gene has CDR1 MDHEN and CDR2 SYDVKM. The CDR3 extends over 12 amino acids. The CDR3 sequence is CASSPHHTEAFF. CDR3 in DNA: TGTGCCAGCAGCCCACATCACACTGAAGCTTTCTTT.

The chain links TRBV6-5 to TRBJ1-1; a weak D match, TRBD1 (5 bases). V lost 6 bases to trimming and J lost 1 base, with 15 bases between them. The germline CDR1 and CDR2 sequences are MNHEY and SVGAGI. CDR3 size: 15 residues. The CDR3 DNA follows: TGTGCCAGCAGCTACCGCGACAGAACGAACACTGAAGCTTTCTTT. Its protein product is CASSYRDRTNTEAFF.